Included here is one T cell receptor beta chain sequence, with context. This clone was seen a few times. The antigen it recognizes is unknown. Per-nucleotide qualities are absent, and no much larger clonotype sits a single base away. A single peripheral blood draw of approximately 120 mL on average was collected from each donor into heparinised tubes. Naive, central memory, regulatory and stem cell-like memory CD4+ T cells were sorted on a BD FACSAria II using a panel including CD45RO, CCR7, CD25, CD127, CD95 and CD27. All sorted populations exceeded 98% purity. PBMCs were isolated immediately by Lymphoprep density gradient centrifugation and stained directly without culture. So that batch effects would be minimized, each experiment stained and sorted samples in pairs, pairing one healthy donor with one patient. These data are taken from a study of beta chain features in type 1 diabetes (dated by TCRdb to the late 2010s). Context from the whole study: No differences in mean age, gender distribution, total cell number or subset yield were found between patients and healthy donors. A total of 107,917,701 sorted cells were examined across all samples, and the number of cells per subset was strongly correlated with RNA yield. In the study, recently diagnosed type 1 diabetes patients and matched healthy donors were compared on the TCRB repertoires of their sorted circulating CD4+ T cell subsets. Regulatory and stem cell-like memory subsets were isolated from only 8 patients and roughly 8 healthy donors, whereas naive and central memory subsets came from all 30 or so donors. The full study reports these points: PCR might favor shorter templates, but patient and control samples were amplified and corrected together, so any skew would affect both groups equally. At VDJ recombination sites, type 1 diabetes patients had fewer insertions and more deleted nucleotides, which implies abnormalities in thymic rearrangement. Because cDNA was sequenced instead of genomic DNA, highly expressing activated cells could be over-represented, though the groups showed no difference in activation or CD3 levels. Type 1 diabetes patients showed a moderate but significant shortening of TCRB CDR3 length in all four CD4+ subsets. Because small numbers of individuals were included in the HLA sub-analyses, any influence of HLA type on TCRB rearrangement was left unresolved. Naive, central memory and regulatory TCRB repertoires appeared to be more similar among patients than among healthy donors.

The junction shows trimming of 4 bases on V and 0 bases on J, plus 12 bases between the germline ends. For CDR1 and CDR2, the germline V gene (reference sequence) lists SEHNR and FQNEAQ. From the cysteine through the phenylalanine, the CDR3 covers 15 amino acids. The entry retains the CDR3 DNA only, 45 bases that are in frame from base 1. The entire isolated RNA was reverse transcribed using the High Capacity cDNA Reverse Transcription Kit, and thus expressed TCRB transcripts were sequenced. Naive, central memory and regulatory T cell samples underwent deep immunoSEQ sequencing, averaging roughly 3.5 million total reads per sample. Sorted cells were lysed in RLT buffer, and RNA was extracted using DNase-treated RNeasy Micro or Mini kits according to cell number. Each cell subset was processed separately to prevent cross-contamination, with patient and healthy donor samples processed together. TCRB sequences were amplified from cDNA with the immunoSEQ multiplex PCR, producing 87-bp fragments spanning the CDR3 region. Amplicons were sequenced on the Illumina HiSeq platform. The published analysis was carried out like this. Synthetic template baselines were used to correct PCR bias computationally, reads within Hamming distance 2 were collapsed together, and singletons that could not be merged were discarded. By aligning reads against IMGT, V, D and J genes, CDR3 length, and insertions or deletions at six rearrangement sites were assigned. Within each subset, clonotype counts were normalized to sorted cell number, and only after that were true diversity and Gini coefficients computed with the tcR R package. Repertoire sharing was quantified using the overlap coefficient calculated on TCRB nucleotide sequences. As a proxy for the pre-selection repertoire, out-of-frame TCRB sequences from naive cells were analyzed. TCRdb provides this immuneACCESS table in a form limited to in-frame rearrangements. Some clones are lacking; in checked studies, under half of them reflect an unresolved V gene, and why the rest are absent is not known. That table is the source of V, J and clone size, and D and trimming were worked out from the DNA. The sample records some 410,000 clones, over 10% of which are singletons. The top ten clones comprise 0.035% to 0.05% of the sample.

Sequences were obtained from naive CD4+ T cells from blood. The cell subset or site label here, explained by the study, means: true naive CD4+ T cells. This TCR derives from a woman aged 18-35 years in good health. This sequence uses TRBV7-9 and TRBJ1-2; no D gene is confidently identified. The CDR3 reads CASSYVGSPNYGYTF. The nucleotide sequence is given as TGTGCCAGCAGCTACGTGGGGAGTCCTAACTATGGCTACACCTTC.